The rows below give T cell receptor beta chains drawn from one sample of a study of blood T cell repertoires in COVID-19. Repertoires were generated with immunoSEQ multiplex PCR, while TCRdb's copy carries only in-frame clones and drops some. This table has a few hundred thousand clones, 87% appearing once. The sample consisted of PBMCs or T cells enriched from blood (not recorded which). The source is a man between 35 and 55 years old in a cohort exposed to, infected with or recovered from COVID-19 (not recorded which). The CDR3 runs from the conserved cysteine through the conserved F or W. The order of the fields is J gene, clone size, V gene, CDR3 protein. Clone size appears in some rows only: once, few, many, or a class for an expanded clone.

>TRBJ1-3|once|TRBV5-4
CASRRQDGNTIYF
>TRBJ2-7|-|TRBV6-5
CASTLALSYEQYF
>TRBJ1-2|-|TRBV28
CASRTGAVYVYTF
>TRBJ2-7|-|TRBV5-4
CASSFDRRYEQYF
>TRBJ2-7|few|TRBV11-2
CASSLGGGAGDEQYF
>TRBJ1-3|-|TRBV3-1/TRBV3-2
CASSQVLADSGNTIYF
>TRBJ2-7|once|TRBV7-9
CASSLDRGLFYEQYF
>TRBJ2-1|-|TRBV25-1
CASSEQLAGVYNEQFF
>TRBJ2-7|few|TRBV7-8
CASSLPGQYPEQYF
>TRBJ2-5|-|TRBV5-1
CASSLGWREVPFEETQYF
>TRBJ1-2|-|TRBV2
CASSEDRLSRGYTF
>TRBJ2-5|-|TRBV27
CASSFMGQQETQYF
>TRBJ2-7|-|TRBV15
CATSRDRGQAGEQYF
>TRBJ2-7|-|TRBV19
CASSITSGRTYEQYF
>TRBJ1-2|-|TRBV21-1
CASSKDGGRHYGYTF
>TRBJ1-6|-|TRBV28
CASSSSRRKTYNSPLHF
>TRBJ2-2|-|TRBV11-2
CASSLGPGGPSWGELFF
>TRBJ2-2|-|TRBV11-1
CASSAGQVNTGELFF
>TRBJ2-5|-|TRBV11-2
CASSFQGGGRAETQYF
>TRBJ2-7|-|TRBV7-9
CASATGASSYEQYF
>TRBJ1-3|-|TRBV7-9
CASSFGTAGNTIYF
>TRBJ1-2|-|TRBV19
CASSERDRGFTNYGYTF
>TRBJ2-7|-|TRBV7-8
CASSFLTGGLYEQYF
>TRBJ2-3|once|TRBV6-5
CASRSTGGRDTQYF
>TRBJ1-4|-|TRBV18
CASSPPRSTNEKLFF
>TRBJ1-6|-|TRBV4-1
CASSQDLGDRTSSYNSPLHF
>TRBJ1-1|few|TRBV28
CASSLKGTATEAFF
>TRBJ2-3|-|TRBV5-5
CASSLVPGGGTDTQYF
>TRBJ2-7|-|TRBV6-5
CASSSRTSGAEQYF
>TRBJ2-5|-|TRBV5-5
CASSQGTTDVETQYF
>TRBJ2-5|-|TRBV7-3
CASSPTSQETQYF
>TRBJ2-5|once|TRBV29-1
CSVMTGGKGETQYF
>TRBJ2-1|once|TRBV5-1
CASSLLNREVGNEQFF
>TRBJ2-3|-|TRBV18
CASSPLTSGRGDTQYF
>TRBJ2-5|-|TRBV5-1
CASSVGGQGLETQYF
>TRBJ1-3|-|TRBV30
CAWTPDRVGSGNTIYF
>TRBJ1-2|-|TRBV6-5
CASSPTVVIIYGYTF
>TRBJ2-7|-|TRBV21-1
CASIILCGGLMPYEQYF
>TRBJ1-5|-|TRBV10-3
CAISGDRDQPQHF
>TRBJ2-7|-|TRBV11-2
CASSLVGTSGYEQYF
>TRBJ2-1|-|TRBV25-1
CASSELSGNRDEQFF
>TRBJ2-5|-|TRBV30
CAWRGSGILQTQYF
>TRBJ2-2|-|TRBV5-1
CASSGTSGRVTGELFF
>TRBJ2-1|-|TRBV28
CASRLSGGLGDLKDEQFF
>TRBJ1-2|-|TRBV2
CASIRGGFGYTF
>TRBJ1-1|-|TRBV6-5
CASSYSMGGEGTEAFF
>TRBJ2-7|-|TRBV28
CASSLSLLQGSSYEQYF
>TRBJ1-6|once|TRBV5-1
CASRPDSNNSPLHF
>TRBJ2-7|-|TRBV29-1
CSVVMQGALEQYF
>TRBJ1-1|-|TRBV2
CASRLTGATEAFF
>TRBJ1-4|-|TRBV11-2
CASSLEERLQWEKLFF